The 5 T cell receptor beta chains below were found in one sample sequenced in a study of control samples from healthy donors and cancer patients. The repertoire was sequenced with immunoSEQ multiplex PCR; TCRdb's copy has only in-frame clones and lacks some. Counted here are tens of thousands of clones, approximately 78% occurring once; the ten biggest clones make up about 9.8%. Material for sequencing was blood. The receptors here all came from an older woman in good health.

This clone rates as medium-sized (0.01 to 0.1%). The chain links TRBV10-3 to TRBJ2-5, with TRBD2 identical over 8 bases. The CDR3 length is 14 residues. Per the germline V gene, CDR1 is ENHRY and CDR2 is SYGVKD. Trimming at V came to 3 bases and at J to 5 bases, leaving 5 bases not matched to a gene. The CDR3 DNA reads TGTGCCATCAGTGACCCGGGGGGGTCGGAGACCCAGTACTTC. Amino acid sequence: CAISDPGGSETQYF.

A few counts support this clone. Lacking the conserved final phenylalanine or tryptophan, this CDR3 likely reflects a read error. Because the CDR3's place on the DNA is in doubt, the DNA is left out and the CDR3 is given as listed by TCRdb. The CDR3 is CASTARTRVH. The gene calls are TRBV7-9 and TRBJ1-2. The germline CDR1 and CDR2 sequences are SEHNR and FQNEAQ (reference sequence). Both ends counted, the CDR3 spans 10 residues.

This clone occurred many times. This chain joins TRBV7-9 and TRBJ1-6; possibly TRBD1 for D (5 bases). The CDR3 totals 16 residues. V lost 3 bases and J lost 6, with 15 bases in between. Germline V gene data show CDR1 as SEHNR and CDR2 as FQNEAQ (reference sequence). The CDR3 region is CASSFVGGVFNSPLHF. The CDR3 coding sequence is TGTGCCAGCAGCTTTGTGGGGGGTGTCTTTAATTCACCCCTCCACTTT. The complete variable domain, with remaining parts taken from reference TRBV7-9 and TRBJ1-6, reads DTGVSQNPRHKITKRGQNVTFRCDPISEHNRLYWYRQTLGQGPEFLTYFQNEAQLEKSRLLSDRFSAERPKGSFSTLEIQRTEQGDSAMYLCASSFVGGVFNSPLHFGNGTRLTVT.

The genes are TRBV3-1 (or the pseudogene TRBV3-2) and TRBJ1-2; D remains ambiguous. The germline V gene encodes CDR1 LGHDT and CDR2 YNNKEL (reference sequence). CDR3 size: 11 residues. Trimming pared 3 bases from V and 8 bases from J, leaving 7 bases between. The CDR3 DNA sequence: TGTGCCAGCAGCCAGGGCGTCGGCTACACCTTC. Residues: CASSQGVGYTF.

J is TRBJ2-3 and V is TRBV6-5; 7 nucleotides agree with TRBD2. The CDR3 is 13 residues long. Germline-derived CDR1 and CDR2 are MNHEY and SVGAGI. V lost 8 bases and J lost 5; bases outside the gene matches: 7. CDR3 in amino acids: CASGGGGEDTQYF. CDR3 nucleotides: TGTGCCAGCGGGGGGGGAGGAGAAGATACGCAGTATTTT.